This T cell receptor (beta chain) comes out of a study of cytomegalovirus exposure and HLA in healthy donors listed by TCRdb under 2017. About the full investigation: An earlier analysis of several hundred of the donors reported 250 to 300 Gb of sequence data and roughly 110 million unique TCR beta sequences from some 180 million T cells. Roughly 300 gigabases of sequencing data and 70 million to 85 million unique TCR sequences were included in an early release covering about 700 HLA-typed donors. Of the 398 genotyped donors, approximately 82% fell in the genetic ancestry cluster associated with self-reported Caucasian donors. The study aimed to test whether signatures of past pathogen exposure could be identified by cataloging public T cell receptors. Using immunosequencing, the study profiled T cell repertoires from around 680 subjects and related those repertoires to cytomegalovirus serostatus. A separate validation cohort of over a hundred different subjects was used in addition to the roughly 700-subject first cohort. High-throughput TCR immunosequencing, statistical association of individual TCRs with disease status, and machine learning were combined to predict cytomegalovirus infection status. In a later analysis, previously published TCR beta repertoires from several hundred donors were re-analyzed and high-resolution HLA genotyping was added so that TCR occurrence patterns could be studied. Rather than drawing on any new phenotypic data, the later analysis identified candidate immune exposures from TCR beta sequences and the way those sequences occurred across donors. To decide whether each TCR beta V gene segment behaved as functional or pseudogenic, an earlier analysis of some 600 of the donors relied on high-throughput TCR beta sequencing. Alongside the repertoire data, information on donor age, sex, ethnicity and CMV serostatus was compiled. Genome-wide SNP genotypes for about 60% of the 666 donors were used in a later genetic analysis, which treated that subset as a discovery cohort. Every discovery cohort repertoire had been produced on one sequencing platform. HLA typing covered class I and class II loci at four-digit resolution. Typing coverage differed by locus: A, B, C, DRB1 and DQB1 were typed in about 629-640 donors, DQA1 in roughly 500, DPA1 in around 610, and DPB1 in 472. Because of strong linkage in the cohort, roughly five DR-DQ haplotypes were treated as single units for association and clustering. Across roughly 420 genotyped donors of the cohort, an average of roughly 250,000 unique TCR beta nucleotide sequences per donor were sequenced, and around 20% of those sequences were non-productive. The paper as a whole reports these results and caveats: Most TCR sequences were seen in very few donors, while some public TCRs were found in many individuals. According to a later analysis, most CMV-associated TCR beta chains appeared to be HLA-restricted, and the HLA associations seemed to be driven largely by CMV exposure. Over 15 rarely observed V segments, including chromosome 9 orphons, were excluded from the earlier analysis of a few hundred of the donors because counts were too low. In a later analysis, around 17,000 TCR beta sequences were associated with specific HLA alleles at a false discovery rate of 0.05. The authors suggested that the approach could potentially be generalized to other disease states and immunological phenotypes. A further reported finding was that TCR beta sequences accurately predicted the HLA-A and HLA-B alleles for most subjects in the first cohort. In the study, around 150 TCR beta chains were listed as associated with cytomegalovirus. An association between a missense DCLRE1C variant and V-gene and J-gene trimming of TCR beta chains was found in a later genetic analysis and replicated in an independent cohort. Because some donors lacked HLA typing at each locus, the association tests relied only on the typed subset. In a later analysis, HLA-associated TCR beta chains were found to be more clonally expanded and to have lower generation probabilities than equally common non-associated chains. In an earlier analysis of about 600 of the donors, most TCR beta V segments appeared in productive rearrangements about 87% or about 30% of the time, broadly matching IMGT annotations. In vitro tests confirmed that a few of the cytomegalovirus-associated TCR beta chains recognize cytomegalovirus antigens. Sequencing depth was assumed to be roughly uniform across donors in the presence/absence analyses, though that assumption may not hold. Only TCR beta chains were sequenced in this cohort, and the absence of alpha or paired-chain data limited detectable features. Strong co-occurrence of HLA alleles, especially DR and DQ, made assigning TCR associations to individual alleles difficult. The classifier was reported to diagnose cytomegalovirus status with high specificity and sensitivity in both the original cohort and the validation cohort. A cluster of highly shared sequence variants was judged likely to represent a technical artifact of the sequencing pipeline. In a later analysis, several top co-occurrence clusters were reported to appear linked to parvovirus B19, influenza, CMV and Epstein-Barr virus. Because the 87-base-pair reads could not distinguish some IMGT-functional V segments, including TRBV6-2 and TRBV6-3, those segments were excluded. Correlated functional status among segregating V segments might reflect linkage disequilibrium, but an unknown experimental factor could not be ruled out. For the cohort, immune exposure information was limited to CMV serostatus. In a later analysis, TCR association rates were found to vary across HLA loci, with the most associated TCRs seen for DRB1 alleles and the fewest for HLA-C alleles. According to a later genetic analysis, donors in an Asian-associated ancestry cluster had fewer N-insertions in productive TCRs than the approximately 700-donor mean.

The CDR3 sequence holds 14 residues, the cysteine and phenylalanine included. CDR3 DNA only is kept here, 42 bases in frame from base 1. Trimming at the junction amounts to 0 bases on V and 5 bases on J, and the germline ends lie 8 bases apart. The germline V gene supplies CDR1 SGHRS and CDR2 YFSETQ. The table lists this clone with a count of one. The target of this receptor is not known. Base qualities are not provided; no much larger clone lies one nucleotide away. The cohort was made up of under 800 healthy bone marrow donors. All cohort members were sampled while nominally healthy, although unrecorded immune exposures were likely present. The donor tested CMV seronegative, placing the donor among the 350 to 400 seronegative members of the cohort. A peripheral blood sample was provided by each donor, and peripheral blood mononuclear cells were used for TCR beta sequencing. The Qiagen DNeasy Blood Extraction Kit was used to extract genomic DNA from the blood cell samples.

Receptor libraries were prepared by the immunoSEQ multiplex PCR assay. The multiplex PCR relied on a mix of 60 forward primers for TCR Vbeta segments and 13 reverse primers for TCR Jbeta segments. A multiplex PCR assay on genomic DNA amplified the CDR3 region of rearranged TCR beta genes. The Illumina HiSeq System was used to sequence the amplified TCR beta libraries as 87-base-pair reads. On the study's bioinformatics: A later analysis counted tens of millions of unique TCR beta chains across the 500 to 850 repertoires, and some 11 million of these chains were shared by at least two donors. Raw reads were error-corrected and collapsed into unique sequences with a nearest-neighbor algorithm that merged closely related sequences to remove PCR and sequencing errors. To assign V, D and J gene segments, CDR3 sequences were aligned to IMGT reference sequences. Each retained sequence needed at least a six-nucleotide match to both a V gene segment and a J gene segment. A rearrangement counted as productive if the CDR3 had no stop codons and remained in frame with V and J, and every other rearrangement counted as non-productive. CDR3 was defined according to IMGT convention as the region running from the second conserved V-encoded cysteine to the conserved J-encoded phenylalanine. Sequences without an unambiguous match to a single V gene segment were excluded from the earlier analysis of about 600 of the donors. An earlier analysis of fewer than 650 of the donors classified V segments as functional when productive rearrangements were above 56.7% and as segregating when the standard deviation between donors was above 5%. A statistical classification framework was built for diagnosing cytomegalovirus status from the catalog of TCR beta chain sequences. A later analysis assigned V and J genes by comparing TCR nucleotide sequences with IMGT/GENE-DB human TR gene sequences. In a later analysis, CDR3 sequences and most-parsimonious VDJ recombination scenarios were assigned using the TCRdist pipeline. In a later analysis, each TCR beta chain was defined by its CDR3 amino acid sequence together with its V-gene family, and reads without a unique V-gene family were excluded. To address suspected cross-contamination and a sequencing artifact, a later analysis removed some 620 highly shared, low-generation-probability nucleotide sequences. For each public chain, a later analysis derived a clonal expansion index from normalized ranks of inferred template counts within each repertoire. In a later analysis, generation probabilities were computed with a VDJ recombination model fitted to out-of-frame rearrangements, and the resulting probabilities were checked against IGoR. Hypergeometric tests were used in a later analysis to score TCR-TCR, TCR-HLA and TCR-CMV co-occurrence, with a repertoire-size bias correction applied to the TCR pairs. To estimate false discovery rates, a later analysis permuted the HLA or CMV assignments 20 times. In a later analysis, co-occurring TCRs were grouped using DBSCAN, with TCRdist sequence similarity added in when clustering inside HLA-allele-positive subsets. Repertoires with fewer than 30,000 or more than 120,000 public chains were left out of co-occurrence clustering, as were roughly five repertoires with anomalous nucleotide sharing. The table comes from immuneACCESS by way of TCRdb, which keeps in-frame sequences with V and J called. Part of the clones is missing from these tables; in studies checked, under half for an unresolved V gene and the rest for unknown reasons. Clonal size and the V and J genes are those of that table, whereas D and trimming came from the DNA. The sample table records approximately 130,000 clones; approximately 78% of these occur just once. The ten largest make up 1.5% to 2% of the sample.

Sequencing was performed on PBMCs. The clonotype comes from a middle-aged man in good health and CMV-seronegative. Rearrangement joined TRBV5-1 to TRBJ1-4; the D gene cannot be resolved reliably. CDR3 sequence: CASSLEGGNEKLFF. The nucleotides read TGCGCCAGCAGCTTGGAGGGAGGGAATGAAAAACTGTTTTTT.